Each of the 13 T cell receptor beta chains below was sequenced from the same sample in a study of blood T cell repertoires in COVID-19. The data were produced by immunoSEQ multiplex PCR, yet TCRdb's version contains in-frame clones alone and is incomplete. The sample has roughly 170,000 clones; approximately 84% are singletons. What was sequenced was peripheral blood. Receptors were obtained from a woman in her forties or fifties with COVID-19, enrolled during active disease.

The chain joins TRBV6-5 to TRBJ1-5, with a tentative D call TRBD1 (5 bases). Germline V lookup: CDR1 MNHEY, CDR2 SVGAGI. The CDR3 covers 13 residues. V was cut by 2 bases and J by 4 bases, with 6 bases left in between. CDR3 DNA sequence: TGTGCCAGCAGTTACAGGGGAAATCAGCCCCAGCATTTT. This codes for CASSYRGNQPQHF.

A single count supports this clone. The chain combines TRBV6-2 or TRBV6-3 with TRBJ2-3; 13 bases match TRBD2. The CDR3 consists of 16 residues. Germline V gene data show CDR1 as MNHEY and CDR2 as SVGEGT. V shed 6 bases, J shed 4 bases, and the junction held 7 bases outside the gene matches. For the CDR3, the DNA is TGTGCCAGCAGCCGACTAGCGGGGGGATTGTCAGATACGCAGTATTTT. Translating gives CASSRLAGGLSDTQYF.

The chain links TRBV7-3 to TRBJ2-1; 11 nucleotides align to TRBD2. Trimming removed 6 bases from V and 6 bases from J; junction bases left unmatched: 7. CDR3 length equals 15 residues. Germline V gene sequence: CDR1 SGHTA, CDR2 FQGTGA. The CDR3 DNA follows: TGTGCCAGCAGTCCTTCCGGGACTAGCGGCAATGAGCAGTTCTTC. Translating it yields CASSPSGTSGNEQFF. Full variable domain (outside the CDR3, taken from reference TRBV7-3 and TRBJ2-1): GAGVSQTPSNKVTEKGKYVELRCDPISGHTALYWYRQSLGQGPEFLIYFQGTGAADDSGLPNDRFFAVRPEGSVSTLKIQRTERGDSAVYLCASSPSGTSGNEQFFGPGTRLTVL.

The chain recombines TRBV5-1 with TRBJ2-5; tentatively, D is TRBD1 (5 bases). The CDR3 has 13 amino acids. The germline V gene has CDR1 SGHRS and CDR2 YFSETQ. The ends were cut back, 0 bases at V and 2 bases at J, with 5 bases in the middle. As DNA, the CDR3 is TGCGCCAGCAGCTTGGACAGGCAAGAGACCCAGTACTTC. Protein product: CASSLDRQETQYF.

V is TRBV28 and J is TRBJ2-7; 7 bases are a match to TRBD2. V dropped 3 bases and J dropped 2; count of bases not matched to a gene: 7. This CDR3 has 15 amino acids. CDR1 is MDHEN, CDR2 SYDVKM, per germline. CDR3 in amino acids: CASSLGGYGTYEQYF. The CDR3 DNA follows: TGTGCCAGCAGTTTGGGAGGGTACGGGACCTACGAGCAGTACTTC.

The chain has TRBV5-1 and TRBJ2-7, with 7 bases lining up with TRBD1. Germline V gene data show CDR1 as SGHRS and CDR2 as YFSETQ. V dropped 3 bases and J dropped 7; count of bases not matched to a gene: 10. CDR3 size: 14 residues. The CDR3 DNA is TGCGCCAGCAGCTCGACAGGGAGCTTGGGGGAGCAGTACTTC. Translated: CASSSTGSLGEQYF.

Here the CDR3 reads CAISEQGEGEQFF. CDR3 sequence (DNA): TGTGCCATCAGTGAACAGGGGGAAGGTGAGCAGTTCTTC. The chain employs TRBV10-3 and TRBJ2-1, with 8 bases lining up with TRBD1. Germline values: CDR1 ENHRY, CDR2 SYGVKD. After removal of 3 bases from V and 9 bases from J, the junction contained 4 bases not matched to a gene. The CDR3 contains 13 residues.

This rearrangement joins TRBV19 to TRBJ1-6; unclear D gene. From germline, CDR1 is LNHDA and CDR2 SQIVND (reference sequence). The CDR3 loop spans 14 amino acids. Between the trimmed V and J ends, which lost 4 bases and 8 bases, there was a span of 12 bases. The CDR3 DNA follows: TGTGCCAGTAGTAGAGGAGATACTGATTCACCCCTCCACTTT. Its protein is CASSRGDTDSPLHF.

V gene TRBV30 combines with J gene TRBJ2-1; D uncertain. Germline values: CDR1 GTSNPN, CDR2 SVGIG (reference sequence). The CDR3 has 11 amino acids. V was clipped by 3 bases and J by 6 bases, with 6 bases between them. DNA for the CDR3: TGTGCCTGGAGCACCGGCAATGAGCAGTTCTTC. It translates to CAWSTGNEQFF.

The CDR3: CASSVDGGWPGNTIYF. The CDR3 DNA is TGTGCCAGCAGCGTAGATGGCGGGTGGCCTGGAAACACCATATATTTT. This chain links TRBV9 with TRBJ1-3; D uncertain. The V end lost 0 bases, the J end lost 2 bases, and 12 bases lay between the germline ends. CDR1 is SGDLS and CDR2 is YYNGEE in the germline V gene. CDR3 length: 16 residues.

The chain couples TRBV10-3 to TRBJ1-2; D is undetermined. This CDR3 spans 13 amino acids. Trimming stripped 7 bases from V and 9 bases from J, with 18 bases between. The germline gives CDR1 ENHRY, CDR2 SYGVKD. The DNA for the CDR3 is TGTGCCATCAAGGCGGAGGACTCTATCAGCTACACCTTC. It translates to CAIKAEDSISYTF.

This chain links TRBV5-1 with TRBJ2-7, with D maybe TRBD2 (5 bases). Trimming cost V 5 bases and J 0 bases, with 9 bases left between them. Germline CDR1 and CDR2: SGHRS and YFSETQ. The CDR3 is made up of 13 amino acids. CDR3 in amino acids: CASSRTSSYEQYF. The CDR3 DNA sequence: TGCGCCAGCAGTAGAACTAGCTCCTACGAGCAGTACTTC.

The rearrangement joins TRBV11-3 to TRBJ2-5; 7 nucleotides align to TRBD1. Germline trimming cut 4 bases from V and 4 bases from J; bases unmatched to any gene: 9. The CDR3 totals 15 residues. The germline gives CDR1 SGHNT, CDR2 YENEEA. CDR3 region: CASSSYRGDLETQYF. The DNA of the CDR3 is TGTGCCAGCAGCTCGTACAGGGGTGATTTAGAGACCCAGTACTTC.